The clone carrying this T cell receptor (beta chain) has a handful of counts. As yet, its antigen is unknown. The source of the sample is a study of blood T cells in healthy people across ages. Study-wide results and caveats: TCR beta diversity was tightly associated with the proportion of naive T cells. Diversity was higher, and naive CD4+ cells more numerous, in long-lived donors than in aged donors.

This CDR3 comprises 16 residues. Losses at the gene ends were 1 base for V and 4 bases for J; bases not matched to a gene: 3. In germline, CDR1 is LNHNV, CDR2 YYDKDF (reference sequence). The use of a sample-barcoded 5' primer and a J-beta primer mix characterized a second PCR of 7 to 11 cycles. TCRdb fed the 5' RACE reads into MiXCR, producing one record per CDR3 protein. The data hold 850,000 to 950,000 distinct CDR3 sequences, with roughly 26% observed a single time. Each donor had about 9.6 milliliters of peripheral blood drawn. Extractions gave at least 5.5 micrograms of total RNA per sample. The source is a woman at least 80 years old in good health. This chain links TRBV15 with TRBJ2-2, with 10 bases that match TRBD2. The sequenced sample was blood. The CDR3 spells CATSRGTSGFTGELFF. The CDR3 DNA reads as TGTGCCACCAGCAGAGGGACTAGCGGATTCACCGGGGAGCTGTTTTTT.